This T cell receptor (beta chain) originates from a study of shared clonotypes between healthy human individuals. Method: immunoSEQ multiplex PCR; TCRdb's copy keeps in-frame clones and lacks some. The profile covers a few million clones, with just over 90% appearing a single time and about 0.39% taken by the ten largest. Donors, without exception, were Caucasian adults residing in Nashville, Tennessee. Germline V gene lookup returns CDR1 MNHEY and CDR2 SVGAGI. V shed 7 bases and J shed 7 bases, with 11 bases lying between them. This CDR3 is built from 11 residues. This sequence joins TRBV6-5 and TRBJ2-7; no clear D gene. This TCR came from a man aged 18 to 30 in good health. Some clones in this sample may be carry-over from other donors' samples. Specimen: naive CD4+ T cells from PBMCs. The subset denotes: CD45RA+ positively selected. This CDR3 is CASTSSGEQYF. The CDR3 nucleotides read TGTGCCAGCACCTCTAGTGGTGAGCAGTACTTC.